This T cell receptor beta chain emerged from a study of CD8 T cells in Susac syndrome (dated by TCRdb to between 2018 and 2021). Notes on the research overall: Repertoire sequencing was used to test whether CD8+ T cell activation and differentiation in Susac syndrome was antigen driven.

Peripheral blood CD8+ and CD4+ T cells from healthy donors, Susac syndrome patients and multiple sclerosis patients were profiled by high-throughput TCR beta sequencing. Healthy donors were age- and sex-matched controls. CD8+ TEMRA cells were enriched by FACS, while bulk CD8+ and CD4+ T cells were purified by magnetic negative isolation. Blood was collected in EDTA tubes and processed within 24 hours, with PBMCs isolated through density gradient centrifugation. PBMCs intended for TCR sequencing were cryopreserved in liquid nitrogen and thawed later in a water bath at 37 degrees C. Purity of sorted or isolated CD4+, CD8+ and CD8+ TEMRA cells was at least 90%. RNA was extracted using the RNeasy kit, and about 0.45 to 1 ug of the RNA was reverse transcribed with random hexamers. The immunoSEQ multiplex PCR assay, covering 54 Vbeta and 13 Jbeta segments, was used to amplify TCR beta CDR3 regions. PCR amplification bias was corrected by using a synthetic template baseline for primer optimization and computational correction. For the original study's pipeline: Only productive sequences were kept, with reads annotated to V, D and J genes according to IMGT and analyzed in immunoSEQ Analyzer. Clonality was calculated as one minus the Shannon entropy normalized by log2 of the number of productive unique sequences. For each patient and control, public and private clones were evaluated among the 100 most prevalent clones. A clone was defined as Susac-specific if it was absent from the healthy and MS cohorts, from about 1,100 published viral clones and from other ImmuneACCESS disease sequences. The raw public data were reprocessed by TCRdb itself: fastp quality trimming at Q25, MiXCR clonotype calling, in-frame beta chains only. Every distinct CDR3 protein forms one entry, paired with its most common genes and DNA. It is TCRdb's table, rather than the study itself, that gives the V and J calls and clone size. This sample has 150,000 to 200,000 distinct CDR3 sequences in its table, and around 92% of those were observed once. The ten largest account for around 0.079% of the sample.

Study-level results and caveats: The number of individuals in the TCR sequencing and HLA analysis was recognized as being relatively small.

Points on this clonotype: This receptor's antigen is unknown. No per-base quality is available; no much larger clone lies one base away.

Material for sequencing was CD4+ T cells from PBMCs. This TCR came from a human donor in good health.

The DNA is TGTGCCTGGACTAGCGGGAGGACAGATACGCAGTATTTT. It is translated as CAWTSGRTDTQYF. This receptor chain uses TRBV30 and TRBJ2-3, with 11 junctional bases fitting TRBD2. The CDR3 goes from the cysteine to the phenylalanine over 13 residues. Just the 39-base CDR3 DNA is kept, in frame starting at base 1. The germline V gene (reference sequence) sets CDR1 to GTSNPN and CDR2 to SVGIG. From V the trimming removes 4 bases and from J it removes 3 bases, while the gene matches leave 0 bases of the junction unaccounted for. The CDR3, completed at both ends by the reference TRBV30 and TRBJ2-3 genes, gives the full variable domain SQTIHQWPATLVQPVGSPLSLECTVEGTSNPNLYWYRQAAGRGLQLLFYSVGIGQISSEVPQNLSASRPQDRQFILSSKKLLLSDSGFYLCAWTSGRTDTQYFGPGTRLTVL.